One sample yielded the 29 T cell receptor beta chains listed below, sequenced in a study of Graves' ophthalmopathy and Graves' hyperthyroidism (dated by TCRdb to 2016 to 2019). Sequencer: Illumina HiSeq 2000. For repertoire sequencing, the TCR beta CDR3 regions were amplified from RNA transcripts. HTBI primers and the Qiagen OneStep RT-PCR kit were used in a first-round RT-PCR, which was followed by a second-round multiplex PCR, size selection and purification. TCRdb reanalyzed the raw reads on its own, using fastp at Q25 for trimming and MiXCR for clone calling, and kept in-frame beta chains. Identical CDR3 proteins give one entry, which carries the most common genes and DNA. Within this sample are approximately 540,000 distinct CDR3 sequences, with 35% to 40% of them counted one time only. The ten top clones hold roughly 4% of the sample. The sample comprised peripheral blood or thyroid tissue (not recorded which). These receptors were taken from an adult man with Graves' hyperthyroidism.

As to this clonotype: This may arise from a read error, as a much more abundant clone is one base away. The chain is built from TRBV7-2 and TRBJ1-1, with 12 bases matching TRBD1. This CDR3 is built from 14 residues. Germline values: CDR1 SGHTA, CDR2 FQGNSA. V trimming: 5 bases; J trimming: 5 bases; junction bases outside the gene matches: 3. The CDR3 coding sequence is TGTGCCAGCAGCCGGGACAGGGGGCAAACTGAAGCTTTCTTT. Its protein product is CASSRDRGQTEAFF.

This clonotype was seen many times. J is TRBJ1-2 and V is TRBV12-3 or TRBV12-4; D is uncertain. Trimming left V 3 bases short and J 3 bases short, with 14 bases between. This CDR3 is built from 15 residues. The DNA for the CDR3 is TGTGCCAGCAGTTTCTCGGTGGGTATGGACTATGGCTACACCTTC. Protein: CASSFSVGMDYGYTF.

At least ten counts were recorded for this clonotype. The rearrangement joins TRBV27 to TRBJ1-6; the D is unclear. Germline-derived CDR1 and CDR2 are MNHEY and SMNVEV (reference sequence). With 6 bases removed from V and 8 bases from J, the gap between germline ends came to 14 bases. The CDR3 totals 14 residues. The CDR3 coding sequence is TGTGCCAGCAGATCCGGGGTGTGGGATTCACCCCTCCACTTT. Its protein is CASRSGVWDSPLHF.

This chain joins TRBV30 and TRBJ1-1; 7 nucleotides line up with TRBD1. After removal of 4 bases from V and 2 bases from J, the junction contained 7 bases not matched to a gene. This CDR3 region has 14 residues. Germline CDR1 GTSNPN, CDR2 SVGIG (reference sequence). The CDR3 protein is CAWTKQGINTEAFF. The CDR3 nucleotides read TGTGCCTGGACCAAACAGGGGATTAACACTGAAGCTTTCTTT.

This clonotype was seen repeatedly, ten times or more. This chain connects TRBV7-2 to TRBJ2-6, with 7 bases lining up with TRBD1. This CDR3 spans 13 amino acids. The trim removed 10 bases at V and 9 bases at J, leaving 9 bases unmatched. Germline CDR1 SGHTA, CDR2 FQGNSA. The CDR3 DNA follows: TGTGCCACCCATCGGGGACAGATCAACGTCCTGACTTTC. This codes for CATHRGQINVLTF. Complete variable domain (other parts from reference TRBV7-2 and TRBJ2-6): GAGVSQSPSNKVTEKGKDVELRCDPISGHTALYWYRQSLGQGLEFLIYFQGNSAPDKSGLPSDRFSAERTGGSVSTLTIQRTQQEDSAVYLCATHRGQINVLTFGAGSRLTVL.

The rearrangement joins TRBV20-1 to TRBJ1-3; D is uncertain. The CDR3 extends over 11 amino acids. Trimming took off 7 bases at V and 8 bases at J, with 12 bases between the two ends. Looked up from germline, CDR1 is DFQATT and CDR2 is SNEGSKA (reference sequence). The CDR3 DNA sequence: TGCAGTGTGGCCGGGCGATACACCATATATTTT. Translated: CSVAGRYTIYF.

Many counts were recorded for this clonotype. The chain joins TRBV4-1 to TRBJ1-5, with 7 bases lining up with TRBD1. The V gene's germline CDR1 is MGHRA and CDR2 YSYEKL. V lost 2 bases to trimming and J lost 8 bases; unmatched junction nucleotides: 6. This CDR3 is built from 14 residues. CDR3 coding DNA: TGCGCCAGCAGCCAAATGGACAGGCTCGAGCCCCAGCATTTT. It specifies CASSQMDRLEPQHF.

There are many counts of this clonotype. The rearrangement joins TRBV9 to TRBJ1-4; 9 nucleotides match TRBD1. Germline CDR1 and CDR2: SGDLS and YYNGEE. The V and J ends lost 4 bases and 8 bases, in that order; junction bases with no gene match: 3. CDR3 length: 13 amino acids. The DNA of the CDR3 is TGTGCCAGCAGCCCGGGACAGGGCGAAAAACTGTTTTTT. Protein: CASSPGQGEKLFF.

V and J are TRBV24-1 and TRBJ2-2; no definite D call. The ends were cut back, 1 base at V and 6 bases at J, with 5 bases in the middle. CDR3 size: 13 residues. Germline V lookup: CDR1 KGHDR, CDR2 SFDVKD. CDR3 bases: TGTGCCACCAGTGATTTCGGTCCCGGGGAGCTGTTTTTT. This codes for CATSDFGPGELFF.

In regard to this clonotype: A single base separates this from a much larger clone, so it may be a read error. V and J are TRBV2 and TRBJ2-5; D might be TRBD1 or TRBD2, each matching 5 bases. The CDR3 has 13 residues. From germline, CDR1 is SNHLY and CDR2 FYNNEI. Here the CDR3 DNA reads TGCGCCAGCAGCCAAGGGACGCCGGAGACCCAGCACTTC. Translating gives CASSQGTPETQHF.

Only a few counts were recorded for this clonotype. The V gene is TRBV20-1, the J gene TRBJ2-3, with 8 bases identical to TRBD1. The germline V gene encodes CDR1 DFQATT and CDR2 SNEGSKA (reference sequence). CDR3 size: 12 residues. J lost 5 bases, V lost 3 bases, and 1 base had no gene match. CDR3 DNA: TGCAGTGCTAGCGACAGGGGAGATACGCAGTATTTT. Amino acid sequence: CSASDRGDTQYF.

This clonotype showed up many times. The rearrangement links TRBV5-4 to TRBJ1-4; D remains ambiguous. The CDR3 covers 15 residues. Trimming cost V 5 bases and J 5 bases, with 16 bases left between them. Germline V gives CDR1 SGHNT, CDR2 YYREEE (reference sequence). The CDR3 nucleotides read TGTGCCAGCAGTCGGGAAGGACGAACAAATGAAAAACTGTTTTTT. Its translation is CASSREGRTNEKLFF.

The genes are TRBV2 and TRBJ2-7; D uncertain. The J call is uncertain, as TRBJ2-1 better fits the DNA end. From germline, CDR1 is SNHLY and CDR2 FYNNEI. The CDR3 has 15 amino acids. CDR3 sequence (DNA): TGTGCCAGCAGTTTCCCGGATAGAGGTGCCGATGAGCAGTTCTTC. Protein: CASSFPDRGADEQFF.

Points on this clonotype: Possible read error: a much larger clone is one base away. The CDR3 here is CASSTWEFGACEQYF. For the CDR3, the DNA is TGTGCCAGCAGTACATGGGAGTTTGGGGCCTGCGAGCAGTACTTC. The chain has TRBV12-3 or TRBV12-4 and TRBJ2-7, with D perhaps given as TRBD1 or TRBD2 (5 bases each). CDR3 length: 15 amino acids. With 5 bases removed from V and 6 bases from J, the gap between germline ends came to 20 bases.

This chain links TRBV12-5 with TRBJ2-7; 10 nucleotides align to TRBD2. The CDR3 covers 19 residues. Trimming cost V 5 bases and J 2 bases; bases outside gene matches: 18. Germline lookup yields CDR1 LGHNT and CDR2 FRNRAP. The CDR3 sequence: CASGKSSGRLKVITYEQYF. The CDR3 DNA follows: TGTGCTAGTGGTAAAAGTAGCGGGAGGCTTAAGGTTATTACCTACGAGCAGTACTTC.

This clonotype has a count of ten or more. This chain uses TRBV28 with TRBJ2-7; D is undetermined. V dropped 8 bases and J dropped 2 bases, with 13 bases sitting between them. The germline gives CDR1 MDHEN, CDR2 SYDVKM. The CDR3 sequence is 13 residues long. CDR3 protein: CASRHSNTYEQYF. Here the CDR3 DNA reads TGTGCCAGCCGCCATTCCAACACCTACGAGCAGTACTTC.

The chain carries TRBV6-1 and TRBJ1-2; D is perhaps TRBD1 (5 bases). Germline V gives CDR1 MNHNS, CDR2 SASEGT. The CDR3 loop spans 14 amino acids. The V gene lost 0 bases and the J gene lost 4 bases, with 9 bases spanning the gap. The CDR3 DNA reads TGTGCCAGCAGTGAAGCCGGGACGTCCTATGGCTACACCTTC. It is translated as CASSEAGTSYGYTF.

The rearrangement links TRBV29-1 to TRBJ1-6, with D perhaps matching TRBD1 (5 bases). The germline V and J ends were trimmed by 2 bases and 8 bases, with 13 bases remaining between them. Germline CDR1 SQVTM, CDR2 ANQGSEA. CDR3 length: 14 residues. CDR3 region: CSVEIGASDSPLHF. The CDR3 DNA is TGCAGCGTTGAAATAGGGGCCTCAGATTCACCCCTCCACTTT. The full variable domain, its missing parts supplied by reference TRBV29-1 and TRBJ1-6, is SAVISQKPSRDICQRGTSLTIQCQVDSQVTMMFWYRQQPGQSLTLIATANQGSEATYESGFVIDKFPISRPNLTFSTLTVSNMSPEDSSIYLCSVEIGASDSPLHFGNGTRLTVT.

This clonotype has a handful of counts. The chain employs TRBV6-6 and TRBJ2-7, with 7 bases matching TRBD1. CDR3 size: 14 residues. The germline V gene encodes CDR1 MNHNY and CDR2 SVGAGI (reference sequence). J lost 2 bases, V lost 4 bases, and 5 bases had no gene match. CDR3 sequence: CASSSWTGTYEQYF. For the CDR3, the DNA is TGTGCCAGCAGTTCTTGGACAGGTACCTACGAGCAGTACTTC.

The table lists this clonotype with many counts. The chain has TRBV7-8 and TRBJ2-7, with D possibly TRBD2 on 6 matching bases. CDR1 and CDR2 from the germline V gene are SGHVS and FQNEAQ. Trimming pared 1 base from V and 6 bases from J, leaving 7 bases between. The CDR3 spans 12 residues. CDR3 amino acids: CASSLGGVEQYF. Here the CDR3 DNA reads TGTGCCAGCAGCTTAGGGGGGGTCGAGCAGTACTTC. The full variable domain, in which reference TRBV7-8 and TRBJ2-7 provide the parts outside the CDR3, is GAGVSQSPRYKVAKRGQDVALRCDPISGHVSLFWYQQALGQGPEFLTYFQNEAQLDKSGLPSDRFFAERPEGSVSTLKIQRTQQEDSAVYLCASSLGGVEQYFGPGTRLTVT.

A few counts support this clonotype. V gene TRBV12-3 or TRBV12-4 combines with J gene TRBJ2-5; D may match TRBD1 or TRBD2 (5 bases each). The CDR3 is 12 amino acids. The V and J ends lost 5 bases and 5 bases respectively, with 9 bases between them. CDR3 sequence: CASSRDPETQYF. CDR3 coding DNA: TGTGCCAGCAGTCGGGACCCCGAGACCCAGTACTTC.

Many counts were recorded for this clonotype. V is TRBV6-5 and J is TRBJ2-7; D not resolved. V gave up 0 bases and J gave up 2 bases, with 14 bases separating them. This CDR3 region has 16 residues. Germline V CDR1 and CDR2: MNHEY, SVGAGI. Here the CDR3 reads CASSYSKVGRTYEQYF. The CDR3 nucleotides are TGTGCCAGCAGTTACTCGAAGGTAGGGCGGACCTACGAGCAGTACTTC.

This clonotype was counted ten times or more. The V gene is TRBV12-3 or TRBV12-4, the J gene TRBJ2-2, with a weak D call TRBD1 (6 bases). V lost 5 bases to trimming and J lost 5 bases, with 15 bases between them. This CDR3 has 15 residues. The CDR3: CASSVGWTDTGELFF. The CDR3 DNA follows: TGTGCCAGCAGTGTAGGATGGACAGATACCGGGGAGCTGTTTTTT.

As regards this clonotype: A much larger clonotype is one base distant, so this may be a read error. This chain joins TRBV5-1 and TRBJ1-2; D is possibly TRBD1 (5 bases). This CDR3 region has 15 residues. The germline V gene encodes CDR1 SGHRS and CDR2 YFSETQ. The chain's CDR3 is CASSLGTTVNYGYTF. The CDR3 DNA reads TGTGCCAGCAGCTTGGGGACGACAGTTAACTATGGCTACACCTTC.

In its sample, this clonotype was seen many times. V usage is TRBV2 and J usage is TRBJ1-5, with 11 bases that match TRBD1. V lost 8 bases, J lost 6 bases, and 3 bases stayed unmatched. Germline values: CDR1 SNHLY, CDR2 FYNNEI. The CDR3 covers 13 residues. The CDR3 DNA reads as TGTGCCAGCGAGGGGACAGGGGGTCAGCCCCAGCATTTT. This encodes CASEGTGGQPQHF. Variable domain in full (rest from reference TRBV2 and TRBJ1-5): EPEVTQTPSHQVTQMGQEVILRCVPISNHLYFYWYRQILGQKVEFLVSFYNNEISEKSEIFDDQFSVERPDGSNFTLKIRSTKLEDSAMYFCASEGTGGQPQHFGDGTRLSIL.

CDR3 loop: CASSSSRTYEQYF. CDR3 nucleotide sequence: TGTGCCAGCAGCTCATCCCGGACCTACGAGCAGTACTTC. The V and J genes are TRBV7-2 and TRBJ2-7; no definite D call. CDR3 length equals 13 residues. The germline V gene encodes CDR1 SGHTA and CDR2 FQGNSA. Trimming removed 4 bases from V and 2 bases from J, with 9 bases in between.

The table lists this clonotype with a few counts. The J gene is TRBJ1-6, the V gene TRBV28; D possibly corresponds to TRBD1 (5 bases). Trimming took 11 bases from V and 15 from J, leaving 17 bases between them. The CDR3 consists of 11 residues. Germline values: CDR1 MDHEN, CDR2 SYDVKM. The CDR3 sequence: CAVRTPRGLHF. The CDR3 bases are TGTGCCGTCCGGACACCTCGGGGCCTCCACTTT.

This clonotype was observed many times. The rearrangement uses TRBV5-8 and TRBJ1-2; D is perhaps TRBD1 (5 bases). The germline V and J ends were trimmed by 7 bases and 1 base, with 17 bases remaining between them. The CDR3 is 15 residues long. CDR1 and CDR2 (germline): SGHTS, YDEGEE. The CDR3, as DNA: TGTGCCAGCCGGAGCAACAGACAGAATAACTATGGCTACACCTTC. This sequence encodes CASRSNRQNNYGYTF.

This chain joins TRBV29-1 and TRBJ2-5; D perhaps matches TRBD1 (6 bases). This CDR3 comprises 13 residues. Looked up from germline, CDR1 is SQVTM and CDR2 is ANQGSEA. V was clipped by 3 bases and J by 3 bases, with 11 bases between them. The CDR3, as DNA: TGCAGCGTTGAGGCAGGGGCCGAAGAGACCCAGTACTTC. Its protein product is CSVEAGAEETQYF.